This T cell receptor beta chain originates from a study of shared clonotypes between healthy human individuals. Study outcomes and limitations: Researchers found naive subsets generally carried larger estimated richness than memory subsets. How much donors shared clonotypes was expected to be affected by sequencing depth.

As to this clone: Its antigen is still unknown. A read error may explain this, as a much larger clone is one base away.

Donors were Caucasian adults residing in Nashville, Tennessee, USA. V was pared by 1 base and J by 1 base, with 7 bases between. The CDR3 runs 14 residues. In germline, CDR1 is SGHVS, CDR2 FQNEAQ. Clones were read by immunoSEQ multiplex PCR, and TCRdb kept only the in-frame ones, dropping some. Of 600,000 to 800,000 clones listed, around 70% are singletons. The chain couples TRBV7-8 to TRBJ1-1; D might be TRBD1 (6 bases). Material: memory CD4+ T cells sorted from blood. Subset in this sample: CD45RA-negative fraction. This clonotype was obtained from a young woman in good health. In DNA form, the CDR3 reads TGTGCCAGCAGCTTAGGGGGGCGGAACACTGAAGCTTTCTTT. Residues: CASSLGGRNTEAFF.